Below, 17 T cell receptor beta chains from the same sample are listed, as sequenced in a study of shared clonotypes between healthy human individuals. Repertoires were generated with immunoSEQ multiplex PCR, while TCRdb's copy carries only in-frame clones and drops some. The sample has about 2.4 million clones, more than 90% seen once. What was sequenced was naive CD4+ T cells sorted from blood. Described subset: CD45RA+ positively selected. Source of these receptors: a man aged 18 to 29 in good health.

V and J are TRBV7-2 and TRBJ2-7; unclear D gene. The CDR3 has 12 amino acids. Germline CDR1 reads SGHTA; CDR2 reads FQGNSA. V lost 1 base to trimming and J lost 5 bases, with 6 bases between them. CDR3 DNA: TGTGCCAGCAGCTTAGTGGGCAACGAGCAGTACTTC. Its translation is CASSLVGNEQYF.

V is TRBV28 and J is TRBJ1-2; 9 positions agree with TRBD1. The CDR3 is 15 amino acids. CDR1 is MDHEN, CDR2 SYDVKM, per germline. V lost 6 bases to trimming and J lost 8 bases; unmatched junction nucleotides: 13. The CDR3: CASRKGQGALEGYTF. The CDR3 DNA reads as TGTGCCAGCAGGAAGGGACAGGGTGCCTTAGAGGGCTACACCTTC.

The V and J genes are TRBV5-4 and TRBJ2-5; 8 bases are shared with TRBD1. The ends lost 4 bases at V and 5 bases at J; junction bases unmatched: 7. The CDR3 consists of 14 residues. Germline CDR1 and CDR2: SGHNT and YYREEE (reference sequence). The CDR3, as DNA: TGTGCCAGCAGCGTGACAGGGGAGGTGGAGACCCAGTACTTC. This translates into CASSVTGEVETQYF.

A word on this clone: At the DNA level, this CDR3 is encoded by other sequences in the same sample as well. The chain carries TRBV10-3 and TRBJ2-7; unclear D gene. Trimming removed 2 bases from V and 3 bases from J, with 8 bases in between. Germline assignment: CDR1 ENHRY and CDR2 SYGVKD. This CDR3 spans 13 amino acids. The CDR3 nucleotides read TGTGCCATCAGTGAGGGCACGGTCTACGAGCAGTACTTC. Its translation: CAISEGTVYEQYF.

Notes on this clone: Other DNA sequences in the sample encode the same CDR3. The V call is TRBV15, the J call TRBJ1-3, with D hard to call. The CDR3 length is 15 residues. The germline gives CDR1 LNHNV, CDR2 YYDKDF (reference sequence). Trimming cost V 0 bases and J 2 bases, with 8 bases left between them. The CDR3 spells CATSRDPGAGNTIYF. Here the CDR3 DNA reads TGTGCCACCAGCAGAGATCCAGGAGCTGGAAACACCATATATTTT. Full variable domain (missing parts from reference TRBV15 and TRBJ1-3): DAMVIQNPRYQVTQFGKPVTLSCSQTLNHNVMYWYQQKSSQAPKLLFHYYDKDFNNEADTPDNFQSRRPNTSFCFLDIRSPGLGDTAMYLCATSRDPGAGNTIYFGEGSWLTVV.

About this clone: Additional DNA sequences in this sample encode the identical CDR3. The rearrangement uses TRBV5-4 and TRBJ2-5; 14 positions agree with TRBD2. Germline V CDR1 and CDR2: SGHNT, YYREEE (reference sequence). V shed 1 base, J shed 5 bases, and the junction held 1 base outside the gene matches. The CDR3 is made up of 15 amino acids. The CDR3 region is CASSLRLAGGETQYF. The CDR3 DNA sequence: TGTGCCAGCAGCTTGCGACTAGCGGGGGGGGAGACCCAGTACTTC.

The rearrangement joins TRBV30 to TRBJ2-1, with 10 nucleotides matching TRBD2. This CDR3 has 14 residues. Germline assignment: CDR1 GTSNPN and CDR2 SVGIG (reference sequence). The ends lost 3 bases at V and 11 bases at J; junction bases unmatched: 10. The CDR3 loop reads CAWRTSGRNEKQFF. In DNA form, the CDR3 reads TGTGCCTGGAGGACTAGCGGGCGGAATGAGAAGCAGTTCTTC.

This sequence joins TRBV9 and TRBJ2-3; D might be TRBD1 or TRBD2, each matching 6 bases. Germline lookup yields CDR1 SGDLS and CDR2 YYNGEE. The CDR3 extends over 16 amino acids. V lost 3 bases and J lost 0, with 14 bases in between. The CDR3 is CASSEEAGHSTDTQYF. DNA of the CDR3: TGTGCCAGCAGCGAAGAGGCGGGACACAGCACAGATACGCAGTATTTT.

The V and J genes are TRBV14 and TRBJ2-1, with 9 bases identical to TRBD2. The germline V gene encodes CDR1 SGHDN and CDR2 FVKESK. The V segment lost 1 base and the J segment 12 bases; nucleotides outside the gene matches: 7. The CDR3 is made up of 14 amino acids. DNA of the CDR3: TGTGCCAGCAGCCAAGGCGGCGGGAGGGCATGGCAGTTCTTC. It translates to CASSQGGGRAWQFF.

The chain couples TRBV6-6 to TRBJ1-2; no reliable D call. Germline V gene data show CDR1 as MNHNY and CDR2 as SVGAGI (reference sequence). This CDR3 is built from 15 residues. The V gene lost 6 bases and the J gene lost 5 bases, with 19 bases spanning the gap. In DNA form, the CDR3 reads TGTGCCAGCAGCCCACAGTATGGTGCGGGATATGGCTACACCTTC. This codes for CASSPQYGAGYGYTF.

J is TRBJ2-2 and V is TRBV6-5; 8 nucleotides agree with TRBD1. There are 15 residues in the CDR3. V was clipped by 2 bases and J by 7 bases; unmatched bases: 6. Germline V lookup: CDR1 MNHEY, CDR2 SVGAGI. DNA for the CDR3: TGTGCCAGCAGTTACGGACAGGGAGGTATCGGGGAGCTGTTTTTT. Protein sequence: CASSYGQGGIGELFF.

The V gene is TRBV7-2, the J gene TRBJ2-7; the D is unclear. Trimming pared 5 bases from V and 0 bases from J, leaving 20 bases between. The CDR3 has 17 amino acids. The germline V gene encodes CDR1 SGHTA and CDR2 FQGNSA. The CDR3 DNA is TGTGCCAGCAGCCTGCAAGTCCGGTGGCCCAGCTCCTACGAGCAGTACTTC. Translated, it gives CASSLQVRWPSSYEQYF.

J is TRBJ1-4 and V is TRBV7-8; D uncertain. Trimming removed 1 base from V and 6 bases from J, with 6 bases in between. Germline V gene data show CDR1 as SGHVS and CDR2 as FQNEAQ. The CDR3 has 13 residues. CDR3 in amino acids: CASSLGVYEKLFF. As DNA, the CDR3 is TGTGCCAGCAGCTTAGGGGTATATGAAAAACTGTTTTTT.

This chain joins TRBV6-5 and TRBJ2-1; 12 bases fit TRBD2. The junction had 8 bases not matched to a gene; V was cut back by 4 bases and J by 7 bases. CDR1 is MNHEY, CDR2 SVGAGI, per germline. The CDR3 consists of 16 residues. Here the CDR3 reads CASSFLAGGLGNEQFF. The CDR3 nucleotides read TGTGCCAGCAGTTTCCTAGCGGGAGGGTTAGGAAATGAGCAGTTCTTC.

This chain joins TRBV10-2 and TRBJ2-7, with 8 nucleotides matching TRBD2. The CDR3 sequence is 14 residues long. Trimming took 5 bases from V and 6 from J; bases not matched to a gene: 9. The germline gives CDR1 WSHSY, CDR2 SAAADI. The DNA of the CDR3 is TGCGCCAGCAGTCGGAGCGGGGGCCCTTCCGAGCAGTACTTC. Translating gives CASSRSGGPSEQYF.

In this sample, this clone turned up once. The DNA of the CDR3 is TGTGCCAGCACGGGACAGGGGGCTTGGGAGACCCAGTACTTC. As protein: CASTGQGAWETQYF. The chain couples TRBV2 to TRBJ2-5; 12 nucleotides line up with TRBD1. Trimming took 7 bases from V and 5 from J; bases not matched to a gene: 5. CDR1 and CDR2 (germline): SNHLY, FYNNEI. There are 14 residues in the CDR3.

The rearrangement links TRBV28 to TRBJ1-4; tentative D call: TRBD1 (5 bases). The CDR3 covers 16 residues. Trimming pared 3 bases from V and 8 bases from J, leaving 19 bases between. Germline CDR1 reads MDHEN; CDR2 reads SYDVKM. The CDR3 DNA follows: TGTGCCAGCAGTTTTTCCGTCAGGGTTGATCGCGAAAAACTGTTTTTT. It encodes CASSFSVRVDREKLFF.